This TCR beta chain came from a study of human T cells and chemical hapten exposure (dated by TCRdb to about 2021). For the wider study: For sensitization, 2% DPC in acetone was applied to a 2 cm by 2 cm area of upper inner arm skin. The study tracked peripheral blood TCR repertoire changes in vivo during primary and secondary sensitization to the hapten diphenylcyclopropenone (DPC) in alopecia patients. Patients additionally received weekly therapeutic DPC doses to the scalp throughout the approximately 24-week study period. Libraries were combined into a pool for sequencing, and differences in TCR yield between samples came mainly from small differences in library volumes within the pool. Blood samples were taken from patients before sensitization (week 0) and at 2, 6 and about 24 weeks after DPC sensitization. Patch testing was performed on the upper back with Finn chambers containing 0.01% DPC, and the patch tests were scored after 6 days according to International Contact Dermatitis Research Group standards. Alopecia areata with under or over 50% scalp involvement, alopecia totalis and alopecia universalis were represented in the patient cohort, which was mostly female. Under 30 alopecia patients gave blood for TCR sequencing at one to four time points (pre-sensitization, 2, 6 and 24 weeks). The research as a whole found: The number of PT1 expanded TCRs positively correlated with patch test score, significant at thresholds 8, 16 and 32 but not 4. Compared with pre-sensitization or healthy control sets, expanded TCRs formed significantly more large CDR3 similarity clusters, which is consistent with antigen-driven responses. Alopecia, a presumed autoimmune disease, was present in all patients, so the immune response of the patients might differ from that of healthy individuals. DPC sensitization did not change the number of TCRs with a frequency above 1 in 1000, and there was no evidence of changes in global repertoire structure. After repeated subsampling, the strength of the expansion versus patch-test correlation and the threshold at which it became significant changed.

Library creation used RACE. The sequencer was a NextSeq 500. During library preparation, unique molecular identifiers were attached to individual cDNA molecules so that TCRs could be counted in a quantitative, reproducible way. Both TCR alpha and TCR beta chains were sequenced from each blood RNA sample. The authors' pipeline ran thus. A median of about 100,000 TCRs per sample was observed, with a range of 23,224 to 690,600. The Decombinator software suite was used to annotate the V, J and CDR3 of the TCR reads. To make PS versus PT1 abundance plots, every sample was subsampled to the same number of TCRs (28,000). Expanded TCRs were defined as absent before sensitization and observed at least eight times at the 2-week time point. Through fastp at Q25 and MiXCR, TCRdb rebuilt clones from the public reads, retaining in-frame beta chains. Rows merge per CDR3 protein into single entries with the most common DNA and genes. The V and J calls and clone size come from TCRdb's table, not from the authors' own analysis. This sample gives approximately 370,000 distinct CDR3 sequences in total; 5% to 6.5% of them show up just once. The ten largest clones capture 7% to 10% of the sample.

Read against the paper, the sample's time point label means: pre-sensitization, week 0. This sample's treatment or condition label indicates: therapeutic diphenylcyclopropenone sensitization with weekly scalp DPC. Blood at each patch-test visit was drawn before the patch test was applied. Patients were considered eligible if aged 18 to 70, diagnosed with alopecia and deemed suitable for DPC therapy, and patients were excluded if pregnant. Unfractionated whole blood was collected in Tempus Blood RNA tubes, and total RNA was extracted from that blood. With regard to this clonotype: The target of this receptor is not known. No base quality values were provided; no much bigger clone lies one nucleotide off.

Per the germline V gene, MNHEY is the CDR1 and SVGEGT is the CDR2. Relative to germline, V is 7 bases shorter and J is 7 bases shorter, with 22 bases between their ends. The CDR3, cysteine through phenylalanine, is 16 amino acids long. Left in the record is the CDR3 DNA by itself, 48 bases read in frame from the first base. This sequence was found in a woman aged 18 to 35 with alopecia areata. Some clones in this sample may be carry-over from other donors' samples. Rearrangement joined TRBV6-2 or TRBV6-3 to TRBJ1-4, with no D gene named confidently. Sequenced here: whole blood, sampled in connection with sensitization to the hapten diphenylcyclopropenone (DPC). The DNA sequence reads TGTGCCAGCACCACCCTTATGCGAGGTCGAGGTGAAAAACTGTTTTTT. It translates as CASTTLMRGRGEKLFF.